The TCR beta chain under discussion was sequenced for a study of blood T cell repertoires in COVID-19. The overall study: There were acute and convalescent COVID-19 samples, and they came from the United States, Italy and Spain.

CDR3 length: 15 residues. V lost 4 bases and J lost 3; bases outside the gene matches: 5. Germline V CDR1 and CDR2: MDHEN, SYDVKM. Clones were sequenced by immunoSEQ multiplex PCR, and TCRdb holds only the in-frame ones, with some missing. The sample contains 260,000 or so clones, just over 85% of which appear only once. The sample consisted of PBMCs or T cells enriched from blood (not recorded which). The chain carries TRBV28 and TRBJ2-7, with TRBD1 identical over 11 bases. The receptor's source is a man younger than 35 who had recovered from COVID-19. CDR3 protein: CASSSVGTGGYEQYF. In DNA, the CDR3 is TGTGCCAGCAGTTCCGTTGGGACAGGGGGCTACGAGCAGTACTTC.